This T cell receptor (beta chain) was obtained from a study of cytomegalovirus exposure and HLA in healthy donors. The PCR employed 60 Vbeta primers together with 13 Jbeta primers. The repertoire was sequenced with immunoSEQ multiplex PCR; TCRdb's copy has only in-frame clones and lacks some. The repertoire holds 130,000 to 150,000 clones, with around 80% as singletons. Study-level findings and limits: Earlier findings revealed that most TCR beta V segments proved productive either about 90% or about 30% of the time. The study found most TCR sequences rare, yet found some public TCRs in many donors.

The length of the CDR3 is 14 residues. V shed 3 bases and J shed 6 bases, with 12 bases lying between them. Per germline, CDR1 SNHLY and CDR2 FYNNEI. With regard to this clone: Its target is unknown.

This sequence originates from a female donor in good health and CMV-seronegative. This chain links TRBV2 with TRBJ1-5, with D possibly matching TRBD1 (5 bases). Sequencing was carried out using PBMCs. The CDR3 DNA is TGTGCCAGCAGTGAGGAGGGGCGGGGTCAGCCCCAGCATTTT. This translates into CASSEEGRGQPQHF.